These 15 T cell receptor beta chains were all obtained from the same sample, sequenced in a study of molecular identifiers for immune sequencing clone quantification. One entry per CDR3 protein results from TCRdb running MiXCR on the PCR reads. The repertoire holds 460,000 or so distinct CDR3 sequences, with 20% to 25% as singletons. Source material: naive CD8+ T cells from blood, with Jurkat cell RNA spiked in. As to subset: FACS-sorted CD8+CD4-CCR7+CD45RA+ naive T cells. The receptors were gathered from a human donor in good health. Some libraries in this study had Jurkat cell RNA spiked in.

Comment on this clonotype: Given a much more abundant clone one base away, this may be a read error. This CDR3 fails to terminate in the conserved phenylalanine or tryptophan, so it likely reflects a read error. The chain uses TRBV5-1 and TRBJ2-7; perhaps D is TRBD1 or TRBD2 (5 bases each). The length of the CDR3 is 14 residues. V dropped 0 bases and J dropped 2 bases, with 9 bases sitting between them. Germline V CDR1 and CDR2: SGHRS, YFSETQ. Here the CDR3 reads CASSLGTLAYEQYL. The DNA for the CDR3 is TGCGCCAGCAGCTTGGGGACACTAGCCTACGAGCAGTACCTC.

Many counts were recorded for this clonotype. J is TRBJ1-1 and V is TRBV13; D unclear. Trimming cost V 0 bases and J 7 bases, with 9 bases left between them. The length of the CDR3 is 13 residues. Per germline, CDR1 PRHDT and CDR2 FYEKMQ (reference sequence). DNA of the CDR3: TGTGCCAGCAGCTTAGGTCACGAAGTTGAAGCTTTCTTT. This translates into CASSLGHEVEAFF.

Concerning this clonotype itself: This may arise from a read error, as a much more abundant clone is one base away. This chain uses TRBV6-6 with TRBJ2-3; perhaps TRBD2 as D (7 bases). CDR1 and CDR2 (germline): MNHNY, SVGAGI (reference sequence). V lost 5 bases to trimming and J lost 2 bases, with 20 bases between them. The CDR3 loop spans 17 amino acids. This CDR3 reads CASSPRGGARTTDTQYF. The CDR3 DNA reads as TGTGCCAGCAGTCCAAGGGGGGGGGCCCGCACCACAGATACGCAGTATTTT.

This clonotype was seen a few times. The rearrangement uses TRBV29-1 and TRBJ2-1; D is unresolved. V was clipped by 7 bases and J by 0 bases, with 16 bases between them. CDR1 is SQVTM and CDR2 is ANQGSEA in the germline V gene. The CDR3 runs 15 residues. The CDR3 loop reads CSGLAKQSSYNEQFF. CDR3 DNA: TGCAGCGGGCTTGCCAAGCAGAGCTCCTACAATGAGCAGTTCTTC.

This clonotype came up many times. The V and J genes are TRBV7-9 and TRBJ2-3, with D perhaps matching TRBD1 (6 bases). Germline V gene sequence: CDR1 SEHNR, CDR2 FQNEAQ (reference sequence). This CDR3 has 16 amino acids. The V end lost 5 bases, the J end lost 0 bases, and 15 bases lay between the germline ends. CDR3 DNA: TGTGCCAGCAGCCCTCGACAGGCTATTAGCACAGATACGCAGTATTTT. It specifies CASSPRQAISTDTQYF.

The chain combines TRBV27 with TRBJ2-6, with a possible D match to TRBD1 (6 bases). Germline assignment: CDR1 MNHEY and CDR2 SMNVEV (reference sequence). The V end was cut by 0 bases, the J end by 2 bases, with 17 bases between. This CDR3 has 19 amino acids. CDR3 region: CASSLSAGANWAGANVLTF. The CDR3 region has the DNA TGTGCCAGCAGTTTATCGGCAGGGGCCAACTGGGCTGGGGCCAACGTCCTGACTTTC.

Points on this clonotype: Lacking the conserved final phenylalanine or tryptophan, this CDR3 likely reflects a read error. This chain links TRBV18 with TRBJ2-5; D gene uncertain. Germline V gives CDR1 KGHSH, CDR2 LQKENI. Trimming cost V 6 bases and J 5 bases, with 7 bases left between them. The CDR3 spans 11 residues. CDR3 in amino acids: CASSELETQYL. The CDR3 DNA reads TGTGCCAGCTCGGAGCTGGAGACCCAGTACCTC.

This clonotype was observed many times. The chain has TRBV15 and TRBJ2-3; D gene unclear. Trimming took off 3 bases at V and 2 bases at J, with 3 bases between the two ends. Germline values: CDR1 LNHNV, CDR2 YYDKDF (reference sequence). The CDR3 sequence is 12 residues long. Written as DNA, the CDR3 is TGTGCCACCAGCAGCAACACAGATACGCAGTATTTT. Its translation: CATSSNTDTQYF.

This clonotype was seen repeatedly, ten times or more. Here the CDR3 reads CAAAGGTEAFF. CDR3 nucleotide sequence: TGTGCCGCCGCGGGAGGAACTGAAGCTTTCTTT. The rearrangement joins TRBV28 to TRBJ1-1, with D uncertain. The CDR3 covers 11 residues. Trimming shortened V by 11 bases and J by 5 bases, and 12 bases separated the two germline ends. Germline CDR1 reads MDHEN; CDR2 reads SYDVKM.

This clonotype was detected many times. This sequence joins TRBV28 and TRBJ2-7; no reliable D call. The V gene lost 5 bases and the J gene lost 7 bases, with 9 bases spanning the gap. The CDR3 is 11 amino acids. Germline CDR1 reads MDHEN; CDR2 reads SYDVKM. The CDR3 DNA reads TGTGCCAGCAGTGCGGTGTTAGAGCAGTACTTC. Translating gives CASSAVLEQYF.

Many counts were recorded for this clonotype. The rearrangement links TRBV12-3 or TRBV12-4 to TRBJ2-5; D is unclear. This CDR3 contains 13 residues. The germline V and J ends were trimmed by 3 bases and 0 bases, with 5 bases remaining between them. CDR3 loop: CASSFRYQETQYF. DNA for the CDR3: TGTGCCAGCAGTTTCAGATACCAAGAGACCCAGTACTTC.

The rearrangement joins TRBV20-1 to TRBJ2-5, with 10 positions matching TRBD2. The CDR3 totals 15 residues. The junction had 6 bases not matched to a gene; V was cut back by 0 bases and J by 5 bases. Per the germline V gene, CDR1 is DFQATT and CDR2 is SNEGSKA (reference sequence). The CDR3 nucleotides read TGCAGTGCTAGAGATCTCCTAGCGGGAGTGGAGACCCAGTACTTC. It encodes CSARDLLAGVETQYF.

The table lists this clonotype with many counts. CDR3 nucleotides: TGTGCCAGCAGTTCTCAGGGGACGGTCACAGATACGCAGTATTTT. The encoded protein is CASSSQGTVTDTQYF. V is TRBV28 and J is TRBJ2-3; tentatively, D is TRBD1 (6 bases). The CDR3 spans 15 residues. The V and J ends lost 4 bases and 2 bases respectively, with 13 bases between them. The germline gives CDR1 MDHEN, CDR2 SYDVKM.

This clonotype was detected ten times or more. The chain carries TRBV29-1 and TRBJ2-3; TRBD2 matches at 7 bases. This CDR3 contains 14 residues. Germline loops: CDR1 SQVTM, CDR2 ANQGSEA. V lost 3 bases and J lost 3; bases outside the gene matches: 6. CDR3 protein: CSVEGGRKTDTQYF. The CDR3 bases are TGCAGCGTTGAGGGCGGGAGAAAGACAGATACGCAGTATTTT.

Notes on this clonotype: This sequence may be a read error, since a much larger clone differs from it by one base. The V and J genes are TRBV6-2 or TRBV6-3 and TRBJ2-7; weak D call: TRBD1 (6 bases). This CDR3 contains 12 residues. CDR1 is MNHEY and CDR2 is SVGEGT in the germline V gene. The DNA for the CDR3 is TGTACCAGCACCCGGGACACCTACGAGCAGTACTTC. Amino acid sequence: CTSTRDTYEQYF.